This T cell receptor beta chain was sequenced in a study of identical twins. General study results and limits: Models underestimated TCR alpha sharing (out-of-frame) in monozygotic twins. Donors were not followed over many years; analysis was cross-sectional.

This clonotype was detected only a few times. Its antigen is still unknown. Template switching introduced a universal primer site, and the cDNA bore unique molecular identifiers. MiXCR, applied by TCRdb to the 5' RACE reads, yields one record per CDR3 protein. There are a few hundred thousand distinct CDR3 sequences in the sample; around 8.8% occur only once, and approximately 3% lies in the top ten. The CDR3 contains 11 residues. The germline V gene has CDR1 SGHDT and CDR2 YYEEEE. The J segment lost 12 bases and the V segment lost 3 bases, leaving 4 bases of the junction unmatched. Healthy Caucasians, and only they, were the donors. These data are also associated with another study on yellow fever vaccine responses in identical twins.

Sequencing was carried out using CD8+ T cells sorted from blood. The sequence derives from a woman younger than 35 in good health. The genes are TRBV5-6 and TRBJ2-3; 7 positions agree with TRBD1. The CDR3 region is CASSSGQVQYF. The CDR3, as DNA: TGTGCCAGCAGCTCCGGACAGGTTCAGTATTTT.